The subject of this entry is one TCR beta chain. This sample is drawn from a study of blood T cell repertoires in COVID-19. Study context: Researchers got acute and convalescent COVID-19 samples from the United States, Italy and Spain. PBMCs, B-cell-depleted T cells, or T cells were the source of the cDNA or gDNA that made up the material.

Per the study methods: Reference gene primer amplification in the assay estimated nucleated cell counts. This table comes from immunoSEQ multiplex PCR, and its TCRdb copy is limited to in-frame clones, with some not included. The V and J calls and clone size come from that table; D and trimming were worked out from the DNA. The table shows a few hundred thousand clones, with approximately 89% occurring only once. The CDR3 spans 15 residues. Germline assignment: CDR1 WSHSY and CDR2 SAAADI. V was shortened by 2 bases and J by 3 bases, with 13 bases between the two germline ends. Each participant's cohort was designated according to participant-reported clinical history.

The rearrangement joins TRBV10-2 to TRBJ2-5; possibly TRBD1 for D (6 bases). The TCR was taken from a woman between 25 and 40 years old who had recovered from COVID-19. The sequenced sample was PBMCs or T cells enriched from blood (not recorded which). The CDR3 loop reads CASSEHRATEETQYF. The CDR3 DNA reads TGCGCCAGCAGTGAGCACAGGGCTACTGAAGAGACCCAGTACTTC.